This record covers a single T cell receptor (beta chain). The assay was immunoSEQ multiplex PCR, and TCRdb's table has in-frame clones only and misses some. This sample carries around 160,000 clones, over 75% of them seen once, and the ten largest clones take approximately 10%. This sample was included in a study of blood T cell repertoires in COVID-19. The material sequenced was PBMCs or T cells enriched from blood (not recorded which). The receptor's source is a man aged 45-60 years who had recovered from COVID-19.

As DNA, the CDR3 is TGTGCCAGCAGCGCGTTTCAGGGCGCTGAGCAGTTCTTC. This gives the protein CASSAFQGAEQFF. The chain has TRBV9 and TRBJ2-1; D may be TRBD1 (5 bases). CDR1 and CDR2 (germline): SGDLS, YYNGEE. The length of the CDR3 is 13 residues. V shed 3 bases and J shed 9 bases, with 13 bases lying between them.